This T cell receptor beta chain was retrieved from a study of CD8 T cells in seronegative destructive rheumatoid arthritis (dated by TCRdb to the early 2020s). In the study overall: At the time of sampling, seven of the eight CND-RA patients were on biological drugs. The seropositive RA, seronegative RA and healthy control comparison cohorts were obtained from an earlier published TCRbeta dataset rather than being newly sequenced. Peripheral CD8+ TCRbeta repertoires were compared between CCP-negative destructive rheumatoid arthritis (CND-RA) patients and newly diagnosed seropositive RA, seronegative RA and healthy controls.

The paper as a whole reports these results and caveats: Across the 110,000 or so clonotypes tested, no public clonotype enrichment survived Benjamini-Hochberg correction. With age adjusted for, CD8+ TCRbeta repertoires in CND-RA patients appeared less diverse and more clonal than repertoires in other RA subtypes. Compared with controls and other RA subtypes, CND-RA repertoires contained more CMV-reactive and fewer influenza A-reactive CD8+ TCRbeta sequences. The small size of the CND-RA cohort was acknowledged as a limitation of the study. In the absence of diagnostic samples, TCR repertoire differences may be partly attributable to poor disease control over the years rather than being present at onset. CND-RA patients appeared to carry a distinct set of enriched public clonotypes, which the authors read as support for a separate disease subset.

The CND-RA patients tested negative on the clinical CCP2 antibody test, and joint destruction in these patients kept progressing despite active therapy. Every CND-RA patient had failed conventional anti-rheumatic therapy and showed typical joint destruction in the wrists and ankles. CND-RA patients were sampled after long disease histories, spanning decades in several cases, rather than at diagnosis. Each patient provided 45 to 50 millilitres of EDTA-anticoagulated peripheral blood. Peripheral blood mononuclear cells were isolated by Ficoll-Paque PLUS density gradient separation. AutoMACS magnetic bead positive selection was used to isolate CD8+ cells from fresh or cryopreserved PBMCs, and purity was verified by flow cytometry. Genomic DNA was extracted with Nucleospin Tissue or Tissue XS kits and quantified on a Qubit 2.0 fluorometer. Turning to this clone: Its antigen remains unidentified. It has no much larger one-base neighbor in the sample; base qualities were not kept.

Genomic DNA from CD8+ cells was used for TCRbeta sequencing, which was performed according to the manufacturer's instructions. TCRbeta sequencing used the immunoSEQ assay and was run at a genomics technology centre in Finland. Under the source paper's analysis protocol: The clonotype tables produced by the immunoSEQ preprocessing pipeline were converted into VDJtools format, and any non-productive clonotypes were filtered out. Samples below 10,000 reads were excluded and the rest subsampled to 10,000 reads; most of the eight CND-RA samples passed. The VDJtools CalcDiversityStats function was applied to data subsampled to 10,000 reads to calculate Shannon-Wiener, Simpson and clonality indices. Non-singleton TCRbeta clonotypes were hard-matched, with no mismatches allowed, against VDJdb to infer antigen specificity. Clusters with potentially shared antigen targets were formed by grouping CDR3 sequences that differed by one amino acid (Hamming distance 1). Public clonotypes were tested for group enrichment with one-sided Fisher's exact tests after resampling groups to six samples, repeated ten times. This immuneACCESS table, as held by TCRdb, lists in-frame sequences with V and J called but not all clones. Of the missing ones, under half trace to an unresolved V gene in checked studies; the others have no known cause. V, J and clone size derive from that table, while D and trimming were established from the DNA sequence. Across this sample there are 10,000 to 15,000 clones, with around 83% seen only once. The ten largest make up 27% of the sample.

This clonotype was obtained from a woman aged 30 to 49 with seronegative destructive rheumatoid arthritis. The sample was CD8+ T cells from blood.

Here is the DNA: TGTGCCACCCGGATCCGGGGGCAAGAGACCCAGTACTTC. Its translation is CATRIRGQETQYF. This receptor chain uses TRBV15 and TRBJ2-5, and possibly TRBD2, on 6 matching bases. Deletion took 8 bases off V and 2 bases off J, with a span of 12 bases between the germline ends. From the cysteine up to the phenylalanine, the CDR3 has a length of 13 residues. Of the read, only the CDR3 DNA is kept; its 39 bases are in frame from base 1. CDR1 and CDR2, per the germline V gene (reference sequence), are LNHNV and YYDKDF.